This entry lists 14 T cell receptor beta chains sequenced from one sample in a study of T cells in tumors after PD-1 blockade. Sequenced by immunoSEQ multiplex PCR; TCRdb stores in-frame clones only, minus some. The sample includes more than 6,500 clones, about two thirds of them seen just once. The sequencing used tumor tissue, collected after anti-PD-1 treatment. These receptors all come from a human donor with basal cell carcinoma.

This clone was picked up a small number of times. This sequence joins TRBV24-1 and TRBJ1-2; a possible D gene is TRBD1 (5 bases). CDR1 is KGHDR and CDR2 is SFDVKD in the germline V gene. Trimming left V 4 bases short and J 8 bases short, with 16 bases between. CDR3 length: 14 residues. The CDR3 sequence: CATSDKDTPRGYTF. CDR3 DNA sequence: TGTGCCACCAGTGACAAGGACACGCCTCGCGGCTACACCTTC.

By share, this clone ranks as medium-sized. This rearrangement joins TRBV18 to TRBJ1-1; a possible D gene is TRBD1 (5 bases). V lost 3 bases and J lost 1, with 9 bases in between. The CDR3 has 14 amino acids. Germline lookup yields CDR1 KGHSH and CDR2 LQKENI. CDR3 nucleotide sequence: TGTGCCAGCTCACCGAAGGGACCGAACACTGAAGCTTTCTTT. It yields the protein CASSPKGPNTEAFF.

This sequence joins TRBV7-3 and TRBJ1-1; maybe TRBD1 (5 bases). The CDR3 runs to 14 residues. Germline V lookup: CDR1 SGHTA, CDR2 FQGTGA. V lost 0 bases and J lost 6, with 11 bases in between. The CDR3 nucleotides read TGTGCCAGCAGCTTAACGGGGGGTTCCCCTGAAGCTTTCTTT. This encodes CASSLTGGSPEAFF. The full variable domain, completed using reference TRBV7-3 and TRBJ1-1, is GAGVSQTPSNKVTEKGKYVELRCDPISGHTALYWYRQSLGQGPEFLIYFQGTGAADDSGLPNDRFFAVRPEGSVSTLKIQRTERGDSAVYLCASSLTGGSPEAFFGQGTRLTVV.

CDR3 protein: CASSRDRGGETQYF. In nucleotides, the CDR3 is TGTGCCAGCAGTAGGGACAGGGGTGGGGAGACCCAGTACTTC. The chain uses TRBV2 and TRBJ2-5; 10 bases are shared with TRBD1. V was clipped by 5 bases and J by 5 bases; unmatched bases: 5. The length of the CDR3 is 14 residues. CDR1 and CDR2 from the germline V gene are SNHLY and FYNNEI.

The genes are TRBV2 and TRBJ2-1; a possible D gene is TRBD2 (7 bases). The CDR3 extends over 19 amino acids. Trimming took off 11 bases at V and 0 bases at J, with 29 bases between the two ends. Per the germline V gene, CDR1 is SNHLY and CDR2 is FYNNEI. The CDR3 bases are TGTGCCCGCTGTGATGGGGGGGGGCGGGTGGGGAGCTCCTACAATGAGCAGTTCTTC. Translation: CARCDGGGRVGSSYNEQFF.

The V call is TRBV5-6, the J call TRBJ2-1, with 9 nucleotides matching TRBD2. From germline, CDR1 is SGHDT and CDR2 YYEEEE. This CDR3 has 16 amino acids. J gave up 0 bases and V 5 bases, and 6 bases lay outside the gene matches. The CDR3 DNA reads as TGTGCCAGCAGTTATCTTAGCGGGAGCTCCTACAATGAGCAGTTCTTC. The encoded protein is CASSYLSGSSYNEQFF.

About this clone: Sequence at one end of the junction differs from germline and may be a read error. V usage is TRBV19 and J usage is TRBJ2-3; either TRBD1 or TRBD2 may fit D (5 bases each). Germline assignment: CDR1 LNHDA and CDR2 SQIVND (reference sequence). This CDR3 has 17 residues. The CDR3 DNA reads TGTGCCAGTAGGATAGGGACCGCGGGTTTTGGCACAGATACGCAGTATTTT. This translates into CASRIGTAGFGTDTQYF.

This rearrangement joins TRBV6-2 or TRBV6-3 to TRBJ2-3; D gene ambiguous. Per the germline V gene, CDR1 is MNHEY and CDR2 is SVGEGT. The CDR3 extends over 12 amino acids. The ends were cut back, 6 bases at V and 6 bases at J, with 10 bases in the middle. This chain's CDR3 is CASSARRDTQYF. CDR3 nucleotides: TGTGCCAGCAGCGCCCGCCGTGATACGCAGTATTTT.

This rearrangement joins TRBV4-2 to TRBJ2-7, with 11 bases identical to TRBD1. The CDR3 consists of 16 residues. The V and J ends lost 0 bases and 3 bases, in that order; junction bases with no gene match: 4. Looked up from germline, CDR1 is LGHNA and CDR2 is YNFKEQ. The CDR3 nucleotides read TGTGCCAGCAGCCAAGACCCCGGGACAGGGGGCTACGAGCAGTACTTC. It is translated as CASSQDPGTGGYEQYF.

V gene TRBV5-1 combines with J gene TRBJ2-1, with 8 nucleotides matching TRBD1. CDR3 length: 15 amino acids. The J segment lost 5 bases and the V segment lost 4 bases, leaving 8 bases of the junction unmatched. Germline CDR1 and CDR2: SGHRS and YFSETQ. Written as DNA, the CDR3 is TGCGCCAGCAGCGCGACAGGGGAGTCCCACAATGAGCAGTTCTTC. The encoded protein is CASSATGESHNEQFF.

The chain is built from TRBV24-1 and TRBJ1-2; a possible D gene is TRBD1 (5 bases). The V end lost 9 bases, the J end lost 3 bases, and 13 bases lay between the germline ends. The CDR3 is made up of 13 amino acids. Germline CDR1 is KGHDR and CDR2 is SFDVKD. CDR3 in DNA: TGTGCCACCTCGGCTCCAGGGTACTATGGCTACACCTTC. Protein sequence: CATSAPGYYGYTF.

The CDR3 loop is CASSQDSNQPQHF. CDR3 sequence (DNA): TGTGCCAGCAGCCAAGATAGCAATCAGCCCCAGCATTTT. The V gene is TRBV14, the J gene TRBJ1-5; no clear D. The V and J ends lost 0 bases and 0 bases respectively, with 0 bases between them. CDR3 size: 13 residues. CDR1 and CDR2 (germline): SGHDN, FVKESK.

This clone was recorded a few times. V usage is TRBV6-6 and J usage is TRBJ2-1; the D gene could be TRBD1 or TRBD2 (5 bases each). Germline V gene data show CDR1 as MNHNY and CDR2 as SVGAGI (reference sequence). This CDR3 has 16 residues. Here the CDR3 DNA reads TGTCCCCTACTTAGAGGGACGTCGGCTCTTTACAATGAGCAGTTCTTC. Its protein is CPLLRGTSALYNEQFF.

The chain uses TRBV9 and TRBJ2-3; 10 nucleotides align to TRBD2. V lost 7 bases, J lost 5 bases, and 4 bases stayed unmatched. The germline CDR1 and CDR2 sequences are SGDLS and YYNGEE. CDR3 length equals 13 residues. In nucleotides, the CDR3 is TGTGCCAGCGGAGCGGGGGGGCGAGATACGCAGTATTTT. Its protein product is CASGAGGRDTQYF.